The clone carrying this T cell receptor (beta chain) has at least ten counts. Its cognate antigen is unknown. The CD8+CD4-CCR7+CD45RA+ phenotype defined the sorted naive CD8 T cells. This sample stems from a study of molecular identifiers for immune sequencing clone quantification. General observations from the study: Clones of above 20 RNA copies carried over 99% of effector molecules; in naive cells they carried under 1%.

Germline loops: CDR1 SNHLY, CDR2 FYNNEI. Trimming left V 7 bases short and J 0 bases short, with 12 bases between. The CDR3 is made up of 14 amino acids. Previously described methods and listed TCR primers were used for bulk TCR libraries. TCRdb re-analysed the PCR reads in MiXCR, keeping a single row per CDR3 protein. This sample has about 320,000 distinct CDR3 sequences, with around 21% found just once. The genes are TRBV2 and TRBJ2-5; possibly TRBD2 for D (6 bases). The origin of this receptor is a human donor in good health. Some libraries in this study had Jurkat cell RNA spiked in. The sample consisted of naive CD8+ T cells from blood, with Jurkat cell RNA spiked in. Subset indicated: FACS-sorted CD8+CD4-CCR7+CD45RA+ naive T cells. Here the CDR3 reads CASIDGGDQETQYF. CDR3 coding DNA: TGTGCCAGCATTGACGGGGGTGACCAAGAGACCCAGTACTTC.